The 2 T cell receptor beta chains listed next were all sequenced from one sample in a study of cytomegalovirus exposure and HLA in healthy donors. Vbeta (60) and Jbeta (13) primers were used in the PCR. Measured with immunoSEQ multiplex PCR; TCRdb has only the in-frame clones, and not every one. Among more than 130,000 clones listed, approximately 73% were seen once. Sequencing was carried out using PBMCs. The receptors stem from a human donor in good health.

This clone has just a few counts. The chain recombines TRBV29-1 with TRBJ2-3, with 12 bases aligning to TRBD2. V lost 3 bases and J lost 5; bases outside the gene matches: 9. CDR1 and CDR2 from the germline V gene are SQVTM and ANQGSEA. The CDR3 is 16 amino acids. The CDR3 DNA is TGCAGCGTTGATGGACTAGCGGGAAATTCAGGAGATACGCAGTATTTT. Its translation is CSVDGLAGNSGDTQYF.

This clone was counted a few times. CDR3 protein: CATGSADTQYF. CDR3 in DNA: TGTGCCACGGGATCGGCAGATACGCAGTATTTT. The V gene is TRBV11-3, the J gene TRBJ2-3, with D perhaps TRBD2 (5 bases). The length of the CDR3 is 11 residues. V lost 10 bases to trimming and J lost 4 bases, with 9 bases between them. Germline V CDR1 and CDR2: SGHNT, YENEEA.